This T cell receptor beta chain was sequenced during a study of technical replicates of blood from several donors. Only in-frame clones appear in the TCRdb table, and some are missing; sequencing was by immunoSEQ multiplex PCR. This table has around 85,000 clones, less than 95% appearing once. Losses at the gene ends were 4 bases for V and 0 bases for J; bases not matched to a gene: 8. Germline CDR1 is WSHSY and CDR2 is SAAADI. The CDR3 spans 16 residues. This TCR was recovered from a human donor in good health. The rearrangement links TRBV10-2 to TRBJ1-1; TRBD1 matches 7 bases. Material: T cells isolated from PBMCs. CDR3 in DNA: TGCGCCAGCAGTGCAGTGAGGGACAGCCTGAACACTGAAGCTTTCTTT. Amino acids: CASSAVRDSLNTEAFF.